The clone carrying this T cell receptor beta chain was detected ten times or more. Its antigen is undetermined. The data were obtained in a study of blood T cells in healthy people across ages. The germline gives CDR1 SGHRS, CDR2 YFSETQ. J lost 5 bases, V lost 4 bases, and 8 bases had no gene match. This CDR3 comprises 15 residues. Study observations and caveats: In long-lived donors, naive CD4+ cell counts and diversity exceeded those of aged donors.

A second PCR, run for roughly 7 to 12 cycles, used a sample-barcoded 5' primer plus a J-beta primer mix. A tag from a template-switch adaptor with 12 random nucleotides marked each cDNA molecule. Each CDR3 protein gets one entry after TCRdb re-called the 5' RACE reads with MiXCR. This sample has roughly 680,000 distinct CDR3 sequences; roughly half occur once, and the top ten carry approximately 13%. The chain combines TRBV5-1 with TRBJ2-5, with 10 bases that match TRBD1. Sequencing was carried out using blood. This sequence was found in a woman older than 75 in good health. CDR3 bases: TGCGCCAGCAGCCCTAAACCGACAGGGGGCGAGACCCAGTACTTC. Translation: CASSPKPTGGETQYF.